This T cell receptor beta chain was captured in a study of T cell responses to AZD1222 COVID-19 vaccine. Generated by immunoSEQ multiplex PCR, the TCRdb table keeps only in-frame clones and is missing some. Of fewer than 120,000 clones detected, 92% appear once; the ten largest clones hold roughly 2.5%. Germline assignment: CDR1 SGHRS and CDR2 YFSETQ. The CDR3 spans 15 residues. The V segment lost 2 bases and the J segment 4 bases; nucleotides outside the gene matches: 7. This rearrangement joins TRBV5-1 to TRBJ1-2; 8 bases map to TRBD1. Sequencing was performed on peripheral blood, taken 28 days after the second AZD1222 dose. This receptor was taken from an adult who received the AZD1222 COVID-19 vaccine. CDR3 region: CASSFLPGGGYGYTF. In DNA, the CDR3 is TGCGCCAGCAGCTTCTTGCCAGGGGGCGGCTATGGCTACACCTTC. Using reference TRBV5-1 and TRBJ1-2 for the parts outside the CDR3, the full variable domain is KAGVTQTPRYLIKTRGQQVTLSCSPISGHRSVSWYQQTPGQGLQFLFEYFSETQRNKGNFPGRFSGRQFSNSRSEMNVSTLELGDSALYLCASSFLPGGGYGYTFGSGTRLTVV.